Below, one T cell receptor beta chain is given with its context. V dropped 8 bases and J dropped 3; count of bases not matched to a gene: 12. From germline, CDR1 is MNHEY and CDR2 SMNVEV (reference sequence). This CDR3 is built from 15 residues. TCRdb keeps only in-frame clones here, not all; method: immunoSEQ multiplex PCR. The table includes more than 80,000 clones, over 90% detected once. This record belongs to a study of control samples from healthy donors and cancer patients. The rearrangement links TRBV27 to TRBJ2-7; 8 bases map to TRBD2. The sample taken for sequencing was blood. The clonotype comes from a man in his late teens or twenties in good health. The CDR3: CASRAGPGLDYEQYF. The CDR3 nucleotides are TGTGCCAGCCGAGCAGGTCCGGGACTAGACTACGAGCAGTACTTC.